This T cell receptor (beta chain) was profiled in a study of T cells in Graves' hyperthyroidism and ophthalmopathy (dated by TCRdb to the late 2010s). Regarding the complete study: Peripheral blood samples were taken at the time of initial diagnosis, prior to any treatment. In addition, the study compared T-cell repertoires in thyroid tissue and in blood from about six Graves' hyperthyroidism patients. Whether ophthalmopathy could be predicted prospectively was tested in an independent validation cohort made up of 18 to 20 hyperthyroidism patients plus 17 patients who later progressed to ophthalmopathy. The paper reports TCR Vbeta CDR3 sequencing of approximately 140 peripheral blood samples: some 41 ophthalmopathy, fewer than 80 hyperthyroidism and around 17 progressor patients. The 100 or so discovery patients were divided at random into training and test sets in a 7:3 ratio. Following sampling, methimazole starting at 30 mg daily was given to hyperthyroidism patients, and high-dose intravenous methylprednisolone was given to ophthalmopathy patients. A discovery cohort of roughly 96 patients, about 44 with Graves' ophthalmopathy and approximately 55 with stable Graves' hyperthyroidism, was used to find distinguishing TCR V-J signatures.

There are many counts of this clonotype. Its antigen target is currently unknown. Per-base qualities were not stored, and no clone one base away is much larger. For CDR1 and CDR2, the germline V gene (reference sequence) lists DFQATT and SNEGSKA. The CDR3 has 16 amino acids, counting the end cysteine and phenylalanine. CDR3 DNA is the only sequence kept; it has 48 bases, read in frame from the first base. Cut back by 3 bases and 0 bases, the V and J ends lie 15 bases apart. Amplification of TCR beta CDR3 regions was carried out from RNA transcripts. For the first round of RT-PCR on the TCR CDR3, the HTBI primer set was used together with the Qiagen OneStep RT-PCR kit. The libraries were constructed in a second round of multiplex PCR and then size-selected and purified. The libraries were sequenced on an Illumina HiSeq2000 using paired-end 100 bp reads. The original methods were these. SOAPnuke was used to process the raw data, removing reads that contained adapters or uncalled bases, had a mean Phred below 15, or lacked an exact match to the constant primer or identifier. COPE v1.2.5 was used to merge the high-quality paired reads, and each unique nucleotide sequence was defined as a clonotype. Clonotypes were aligned to IMGT TRBV, TRBD and TRBJ reference segments using MiTCR v1.1. The analysis was restricted to V-J combinations with a frequency above 0.0001, which together covered just over 98% of the repertoires. The TCS score was defined as the ratio of F50 (clonal expansion) to E x V (chaos), calculated using BLOSUM62-based TCRdist between CDR3 peptides within each V-J. Welch's t-statistics and random forest reduced roughly 540 V-J features to 13, which were used in a naive Bayes classifier (R e1071). Starting from the raw public reads, TCRdb applied fastp trimming at Q25, assembled clones with MiXCR and retained in-frame beta chains. Records with the same CDR3 protein are collapsed into one entry carrying the most frequent genes and DNA. The V and J calls and clone size come from TCRdb's table, not from the authors' own analysis. A total of about 420,000 distinct CDR3 sequences appear in this sample, approximately 14% of them only once. The ten biggest clones cover 4% to 6.5% of the sample.

Stable Graves' hyperthyroidism was defined as the absence of progression to ophthalmopathy over 18 months of follow-up. The hyperthyroidism patients were between 18 and 65 years old and newly diagnosed, with a disease duration of less than 2 months. Patients with uncontrolled infections, other autoimmune diseases, pregnancy or lactation were excluded. Diagnoses relied on clinical symptoms, serum thyroxine and TRAb, thyroid ultrasound and orbital computed tomography. PBMCs were separated from under 11 ml of fresh peripheral blood using Ficoll-Paque density gradient centrifugation. Total RNA was extracted using Trizol reagent, and RNA quality was assessed on an Agilent 2100 Bioanalyzer. Summary of the overall study and its limitations: A 13 V-J signature model separated ophthalmopathy from stable hyperthyroidism, with roughly 88% sensitivity and 81% to 82% specificity in cross-validation and 80%/75% in testing. In validation, the model predicted progression to ophthalmopathy a median of around 6.5 months before onset, with roughly 71% sensitivity and roughly 79% specificity. Sample size was not statistically predetermined, and investigators were not blinded to group allocation. Blood samples also contained most of the expanded thyroid clonotypes (frequency above 0.001), which suggests that blood repertoires may reflect thyroid immune responses.

The sample was blood. The sequence came from a woman aged 18-29 years with Graves' hyperthyroidism. In this chain, TRBV20-1 is recombined with TRBJ2-1, with the D call perhaps TRBD1 or TRBD2, each one matching 5 bases. CDR3 region: CSARGRVASSYNEQFF. At the DNA level, the sequence is TGCAGTGCTAGGGGGCGGGTTGCTAGCTCCTACAATGAGCAGTTCTTC.